The T cell receptor (beta chain) described here comes from a study of blood T cells in healthy people across ages. Study-level information: Template switching recovered approximately one barcoded beta molecule for every two T cells.

A second about 7 to 12 cycle PCR used barcoded and J-beta primers. TCRdb used MiXCR to reprocess the 5' RACE reads, holding one entry per CDR3 protein. Found here are hundreds of thousands of distinct CDR3 sequences, approximately 30% of them singletons; the top ten hold approximately 14%. This clonotype was counted ten times or more. The antigen is unknown. Between the trimmed V and J ends, which lost 7 bases and 3 bases, there was a span of 15 bases. Germline CDR1 reads SGHAT; CDR2 reads FQNNGV. The CDR3 consists of 14 residues. Study-level findings and limits: The long-lived group displayed more naive CD4+ cells, plus higher diversity, than the aged donors did. The recorded TCR beta diversity per million T cells decreased in a roughly linear manner with age.

V gene TRBV11-2 combines with J gene TRBJ1-2; D not resolved. The clonotype comes from a woman aged 80 or over in good health. Sequencing was performed on blood. As DNA, the CDR3 is TGTGCCAGCACCCCGAGGGTTGCATACTATGGCTACACCTTC. It yields the protein CASTPRVAYYGYTF.